The subject of this entry is one TCR beta chain. This clonotype was seen at least ten times. Its cognate antigen has yet to be identified. No qualities accompany the bases; no much larger clone lies one base away. The library was made by multiplex PCR. The sequencer listed for this sample is Illumina HiSeq 4000. To build TCR beta libraries, CDR3 regions were amplified by Arm-PCR using iRepertoire HTBI primers. Before sequencing, the PCR products underwent gel purification. Per the source publication's procedure: Across samples, some 62 TRBV and 13 to 15 TRBJ segments were identified and used for gene usage analysis of CDR3 amino acid clonotypes. COPE and FqMerger were used to merge filtered high-quality paired reads into contigs. BLAST was used to align contigs to the IMGT TRBV, TRBD and TRBJ reference genes, and CDR3 was defined following IMGT. Highly expanded clones were defined as clonotypes with a frequency above 0.1%. Shannon entropy served as the measure of repertoire diversity, while the Gini coefficient captured V-J evenness. A clonotype found in more than one individual was treated as public. The public reads were reanalyzed by TCRdb: fastp trimming at Q25, MiXCR alignment, in-frame beta chains only. For every CDR3 protein sequence, its rows merge into one entry that carries the most common genes and DNA. It is TCRdb's table, rather than the study itself, that gives the V and J calls and clone size. Here the sample has 510,000 or so distinct CDR3 sequences; around 12% occur a single time. The ten largest clonotypes hold 8% to 10% of the sample.

The time point label here, explained by the study, means: newly diagnosed GD, antithyroid drugs for less than 3 months. For both TCR sequencing and RNA sequencing, RNA was extracted from PBMCs in TRIzol. The diagnosis of Graves' disease was made according to American Thyroid Association guidelines. The patients came from an endocrinology department in Xi'an, China. Each patient gave roughly 8.4 milliliters of peripheral blood, collected in an EDTA anticoagulant tube. Ficoll Paque Plus density gradient separation was used to isolate PBMCs, and no further T cell sorting was done. An Agilent 2100 Bioanalyzer and agarose gel were used to assess RNA quality, and a NanoDrop 2000 was used to measure RNA concentration. The data stem from a study of regulatory T cells in long-lasting Graves disease listed by TCRdb under 2021. Regarding the study in general: Antithyroid drugs had been taken for less than 3 months by newly diagnosed Graves' disease patients. Persistent Graves' disease patients were compared with newly diagnosed Graves' disease patients by peripheral blood TCR sequencing and RNA sequencing. The study took place in China and was registered as a clinical trial. A total of 33 samples underwent TCR sequencing, from some 13 patients with persistent Graves' disease and approximately 20 patients with newly diagnosed Graves' disease. Results and caveats for the whole study, not just this receptor: Lower TCR Shannon entropy and fewer highly expanded clones were observed in persistent Graves' disease patients than in newly diagnosed patients, which suggested clonal expansion. Persistent disease showed preferential use of TRBV28, TRBJ1-2 and TRBJ2-5, whereas newly diagnosed disease favored TRBV20-1 and TRBJ2-1. Only peripheral blood was studied, because thyroid tissue, the primary lesion, was inaccessible. The small sample size was acknowledged by the authors as a limitation that may reduce accuracy. Patients with persistent disease shared more public clonotypes (about 3,000) than newly diagnosed patients did (roughly 970). Sequencing and analysis were limited to the TCR beta chain.

According to the germline V gene (reference sequence), CDR1 reads WNHNN and CDR2 reads SYGVQD. The junction shows trimming of 4 bases on V and 8 bases on J, plus 8 bases between the germline ends. The CDR3 contains 12 residues, cysteine and phenylalanine counted. The only DNA kept is the CDR3, 36 bases in frame from the first base. The data were also submitted as part of a second study, on T cells in Graves' hyperthyroidism and ophthalmopathy. As noted in the second study: Stable Graves' hyperthyroidism was defined as no progression to ophthalmopathy during 18 months of follow-up. Hyperthyroidism patients were newly diagnosed, had a disease duration of under 2 months, and were aged 18 to 65 years. Any patient with an uncontrolled infection, another autoimmune disease, pregnancy or lactation was excluded. Clinical symptoms, serum thyroxine and TRAb, thyroid ultrasound, and orbital computed tomography formed the basis for the diagnoses. The TCR CDR3 was subjected to a first round of RT-PCR using the HTBI primer set and the Qiagen OneStep RT-PCR kit. Most expanded thyroid clonotypes (frequency above 0.001) were also detected in blood, a finding suggesting that blood repertoires may reflect thyroid immune responses. A model built on a 13 V-J signature distinguished ophthalmopathy from stable hyperthyroidism, reaching 85% to 90% sensitivity and under 84% specificity in cross-validation and 80%/75% in testing. During validation, the model predicted progression to ophthalmopathy a median of approximately six months ahead of onset, with more than 60% sensitivity and 72% to 85% specificity. To identify TCR V-J signatures that set the groups apart, the researchers used a discovery cohort of 100 patients, made up of roughly 45 with Graves' ophthalmopathy and 55 to 65 with stable Graves' hyperthyroidism. Whether ophthalmopathy could be predicted prospectively was tested in an independent validation cohort made up of approximately 19 hyperthyroidism patients plus 17 patients who later progressed to ophthalmopathy. The 75 to 100 discovery patients were divided at random into training and test sets in a 7:3 ratio. In several Graves' hyperthyroidism patients, the study also compared T-cell repertoires from thyroid tissue with T-cell repertoires from blood. Following sampling, methimazole starting at 30 mg daily was given to hyperthyroidism patients, and high-dose intravenous methylprednisolone was given to ophthalmopathy patients. Libraries were constructed in a second round of multiplex PCR, after which size selection and purification were performed. Paired-end sequencing of the libraries was performed with 100 bp reads on an Illumina HiSeq2000. SOAPnuke was used to process the raw data, with reads discarded if the reads contained adapters or uncalled bases, had a mean Phred below 15, or lacked an exact constant-primer or identifier match. High-quality paired reads were merged with COPE v1.2.5, and unique nucleotide sequences were defined as clonotypes. Clonotypes were aligned to IMGT TRBV, TRBD and TRBJ reference segments using MiTCR v1.1. Analysis was restricted to V-J combinations with a frequency above 0.0001, which covered roughly 99% of repertoires. A TCS score was defined as the ratio between F50 (clonal expansion) and ExV (chaos), using BLOSUM62-based TCRdist between CDR3 peptides within each V-J. Welch's t-statistics and random forest reduced 500 to 550 V-J features to 10 to 15, which were used in a naive Bayes classifier (R e1071). Sample size was not statistically predetermined, and investigators were not blinded to group allocation. The paper describes TCR Vbeta CDR3 sequencing of fewer than 150 peripheral blood samples, made up of 43 ophthalmopathy patients, approximately 73 hyperthyroidism patients and some 17 progressor patients.

The specimen comprised peripheral blood mononuclear cells (PBMCs), sampled at new diagnosis, from a patient treated with antithyroid drugs. The chain uses TRBV10-1 and TRBJ2-2; the D gene cannot be resolved reliably. The sequence derives from a woman in her 30s with Graves disease. Donor details come from another sample of the same person, matched by shared clones. The CDR3: CASSGLFGELFF. The nucleotide sequence reads TGCGCCAGCAGTGGACTGTTTGGGGAGCTGTTTTTT.